Listed here are 2 T cell receptor beta chains from one sample, sequenced in a study of blood T cell repertoires in COVID-19. Profiling relied on immunoSEQ multiplex PCR, and the TCRdb table lists in-frame clones only, not all of them. The table lists 250,000 or so clones, 90% of them singletons. The sample was peripheral blood. All receptors derive from a woman aged 60 to 75 with COVID-19, enrolled during active disease.

The CDR3 region is CASSRSGGVNQPQHF. The DNA for the CDR3 is TGTGCCAGCAGCCGTTCGGGAGGGGTTAATCAGCCCCAGCATTTT. This chain uses TRBV9 with TRBJ1-5; D may be TRBD1 (5 bases). Trimming cost V 4 bases and J 4 bases, with 15 bases left between them. Germline V gives CDR1 SGDLS, CDR2 YYNGEE. The CDR3 consists of 15 residues.

The rearrangement uses TRBV5-1 and TRBJ2-5; 7 bases align to TRBD1. Per the germline V gene, CDR1 is SGHRS and CDR2 is YFSETQ. The CDR3 has 15 residues. V lost 2 bases, J lost 4 bases, and 8 bases stayed unmatched. The CDR3 bases are TGCGCCAGCAGCTTAGCAGGGGGTATGGCAGAGACCCAGTACTTC. Translated, it gives CASSLAGGMAETQYF.